One sample yielded the 2 T cell receptor beta chains listed below, sequenced in a study of T cell responses to AZD1222 COVID-19 vaccine. Clones were read by immunoSEQ multiplex PCR, and TCRdb kept only the in-frame ones, dropping some. This table has 95,000 to 110,000 clones, around nine tenths appearing once. Sequencing was performed on peripheral blood, taken on day 0 of AZD1222 vaccination. The receptors come from an adult in good health.

The chain carries TRBV12-3 or TRBV12-4 and TRBJ1-1, with a possible D match to TRBD1 (6 bases). V was trimmed by 5 bases and J by 11 bases, leaving 12 bases between them. There are 11 residues in the CDR3. CDR3 sequence: CASSITGNAFF. The CDR3 nucleotides are TGTGCCAGCAGTATCACAGGGAACGCTTTCTTT.

The rearrangement uses TRBV4-3 and TRBJ2-2; D might be TRBD1 or TRBD2, each matching 5 bases. Germline V gene lookup returns CDR1 LGHNA and CDR2 YSLEER. This CDR3 region has 18 residues. Trimming took 0 bases from V and 1 from J, leaving 15 bases between them. The DNA for the CDR3 is TGCGCCAGCAGCCAAGATCTAGGGGAGCCAGAGAACACCGGGGAGCTGTTTTTT. It specifies CASSQDLGEPENTGELFF.